One sample yielded the 5 T cell receptor beta chains listed below, sequenced in a study of blood T cell repertoires in COVID-19. Only in-frame clones appear in the TCRdb table, and some are missing; sequencing was by immunoSEQ multiplex PCR. The sample records some 100,000 clones, 85% being singletons. Sequencing was carried out using peripheral blood. The receptor source for this set is a woman between 70 and 85 years old with active or convalescent COVID-19.

The gene calls are TRBV9 and TRBJ1-2, with 7 bases lining up with TRBD1. This CDR3 region has 16 residues. CDR1 is SGDLS, CDR2 YYNGEE, per germline. The junction had 9 bases not matched to a gene; V was cut back by 4 bases and J by 0 bases. In DNA, the CDR3 is TGTGCCAGCAGCCTCGGGACAGCTAAAGCTAACTATGGCTACACCTTC. It is translated as CASSLGTAKANYGYTF.

The count of this clone is one. Other DNA sequences of this sample code for an identical CDR3. The rearrangement links TRBV7-2 to TRBJ2-7; D perhaps matches TRBD2 (7 bases). Germline-derived CDR1 and CDR2 are SGHTA and FQGNSA. The CDR3 runs to 14 residues. The V gene lost 5 bases and the J gene lost 2 bases, with 13 bases spanning the gap. Written as DNA, the CDR3 is TGTGCCAGCAGCCCAAGGGGGGGGACCTACGAGCAGTACTTC. As protein: CASSPRGGTYEQYF.

This chain joins TRBV7-2 and TRBJ1-6; D might be TRBD1 (6 bases). CDR1 and CDR2 (germline): SGHTA, FQGNSA. V lost 5 bases, J lost 11 bases, and 13 bases lay in between. The CDR3 extends over 13 amino acids. CDR3 nucleotide sequence: TGTGCCAGCAGCCCTTACAGGGCTCCACCCCTCCACTTT. Translation: CASSPYRAPPLHF. Full variable domain (outside the CDR3, taken from reference TRBV7-2 and TRBJ1-6): GAGVSQSPSNKVTEKGKDVELRCDPISGHTALYWYRQSLGQGLEFLIYFQGNSAPDKSGLPSDRFSAERTGGSVSTLTIQRTQQEDSAVYLCASSPYRAPPLHFGNGTRLTVT.

This clone has more than one count but fewer than ten. This chain connects TRBV6-4 to TRBJ2-2; 7 bases agree with TRBD1. The length of the CDR3 is 16 residues. Germline trimming cut 4 bases from V and 2 bases from J; bases unmatched to any gene: 7. Per the germline V gene, CDR1 is MRHNA and CDR2 is SNTAGT. The DNA for the CDR3 is TGTGCCAGCAGTGCCAGGGGACAGCCTAACACCGGGGAGCTGTTTTTT. It specifies CASSARGQPNTGELFF.

This clone was seen once. The V call is TRBV7-2, the J call TRBJ2-5; the match to TRBD2 covers 10 bases. This CDR3 has 16 residues. CDR1 is SGHTA, CDR2 FQGNSA, per germline. The junction had 10 bases not matched to a gene; V was cut back by 2 bases and J by 7 bases. DNA for the CDR3: TGTGCCAGCAGCTTATATAGCGGGGGGTGGAGAGGGACCCAGTACTTC. Protein sequence: CASSLYSGGWRGTQYF. The full variable domain, completed using reference TRBV7-2 and TRBJ2-5, is GAGVSQSPSNKVTEKGKDVELRCDPISGHTALYWYRQSLGQGLEFLIYFQGNSAPDKSGLPSDRFSAERTGGSVSTLTIQRTQQEDSAVYLCASSLYSGGWRGTQYFGPGTRLLVL.